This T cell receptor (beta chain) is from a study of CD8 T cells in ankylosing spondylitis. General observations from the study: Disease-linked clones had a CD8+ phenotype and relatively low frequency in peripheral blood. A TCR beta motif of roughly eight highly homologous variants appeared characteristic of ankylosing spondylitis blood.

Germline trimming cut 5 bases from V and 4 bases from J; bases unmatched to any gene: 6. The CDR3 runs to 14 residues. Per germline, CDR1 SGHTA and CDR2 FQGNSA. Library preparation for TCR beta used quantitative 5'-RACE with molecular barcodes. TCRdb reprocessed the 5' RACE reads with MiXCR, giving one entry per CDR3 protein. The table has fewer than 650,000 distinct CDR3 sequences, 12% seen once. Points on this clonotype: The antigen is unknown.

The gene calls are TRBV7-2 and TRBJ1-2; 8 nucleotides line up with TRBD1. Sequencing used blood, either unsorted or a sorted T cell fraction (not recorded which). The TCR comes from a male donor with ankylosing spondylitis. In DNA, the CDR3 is TGTGCCAGCAGCGTCAGGCAGGGGGCCTATGGCTACACCTTC. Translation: CASSVRQGAYGYTF.